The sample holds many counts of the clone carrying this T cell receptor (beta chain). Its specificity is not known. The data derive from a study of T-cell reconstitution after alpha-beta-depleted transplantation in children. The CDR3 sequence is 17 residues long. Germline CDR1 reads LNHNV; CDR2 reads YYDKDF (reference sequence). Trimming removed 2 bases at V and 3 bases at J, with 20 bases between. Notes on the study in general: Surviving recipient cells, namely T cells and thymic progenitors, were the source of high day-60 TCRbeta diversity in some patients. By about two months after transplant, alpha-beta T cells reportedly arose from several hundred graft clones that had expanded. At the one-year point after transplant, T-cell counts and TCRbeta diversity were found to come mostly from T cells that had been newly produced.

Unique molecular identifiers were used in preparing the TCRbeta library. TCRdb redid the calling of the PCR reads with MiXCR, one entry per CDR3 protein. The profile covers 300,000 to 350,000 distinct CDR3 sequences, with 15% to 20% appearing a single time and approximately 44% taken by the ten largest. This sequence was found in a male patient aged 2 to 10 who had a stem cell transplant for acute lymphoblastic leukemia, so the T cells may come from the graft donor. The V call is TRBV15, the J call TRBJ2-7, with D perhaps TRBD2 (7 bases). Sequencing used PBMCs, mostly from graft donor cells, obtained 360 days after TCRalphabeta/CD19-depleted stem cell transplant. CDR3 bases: TGTGCCACCAGCAGATTACCTGGGGGGGGCTGGGGCTACGAGCAGTACTTC. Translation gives CATSRLPGGGWGYEQYF.